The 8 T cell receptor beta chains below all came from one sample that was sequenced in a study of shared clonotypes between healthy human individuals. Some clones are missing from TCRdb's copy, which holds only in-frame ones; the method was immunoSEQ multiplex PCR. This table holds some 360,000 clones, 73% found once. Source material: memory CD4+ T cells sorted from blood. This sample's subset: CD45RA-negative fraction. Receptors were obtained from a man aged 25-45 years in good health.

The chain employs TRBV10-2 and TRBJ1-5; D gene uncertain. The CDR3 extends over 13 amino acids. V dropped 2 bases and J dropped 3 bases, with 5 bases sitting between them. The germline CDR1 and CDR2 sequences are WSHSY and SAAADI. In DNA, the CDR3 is TGCGCCAGCAGTGAGAGGCCCAATCAGCCCCAGCATTTT. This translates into CASSERPNQPQHF.

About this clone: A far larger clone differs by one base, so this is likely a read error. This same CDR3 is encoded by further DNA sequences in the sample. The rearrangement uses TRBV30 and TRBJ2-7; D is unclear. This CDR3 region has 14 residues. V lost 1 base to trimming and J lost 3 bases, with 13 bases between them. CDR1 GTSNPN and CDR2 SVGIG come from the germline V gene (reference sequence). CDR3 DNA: TGTGCCTGGAGTGCTACAGTGACCTTCTACGAGCAGTACTTC. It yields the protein CAWSATVTFYEQYF. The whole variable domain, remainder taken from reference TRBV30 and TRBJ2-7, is SQTIHQWPATLVQPVGSPLSLECTVEGTSNPNLYWYRQAAGRGLQLLFYSVGIGQISSEVPQNLSASRPQDRQFILSSKKLLLSDSGFYLCAWSATVTFYEQYFGPGTRLTVT.

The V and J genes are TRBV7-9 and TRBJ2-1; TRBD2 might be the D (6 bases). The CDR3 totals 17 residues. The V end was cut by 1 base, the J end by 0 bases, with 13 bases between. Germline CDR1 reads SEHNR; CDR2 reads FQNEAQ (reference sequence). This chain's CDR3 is CASSLVKGGDSYNEQFF. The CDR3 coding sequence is TGTGCCAGCAGCTTAGTAAAGGGCGGGGACTCCTACAATGAGCAGTTCTTC.

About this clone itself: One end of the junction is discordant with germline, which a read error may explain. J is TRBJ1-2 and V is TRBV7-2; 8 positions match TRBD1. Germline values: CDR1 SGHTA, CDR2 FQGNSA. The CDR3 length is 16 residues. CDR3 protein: CASSIAPTGAKFGYTF. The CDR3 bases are TGTGCCAGCAGCATAGCCCCGACAGGGGCAAAGTTTGGCTACACCTTC.

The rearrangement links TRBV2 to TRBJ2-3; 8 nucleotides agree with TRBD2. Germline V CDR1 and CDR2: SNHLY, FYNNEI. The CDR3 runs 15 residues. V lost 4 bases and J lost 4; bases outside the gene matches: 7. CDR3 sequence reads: CASSGRAGAADTQYF. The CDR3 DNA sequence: TGTGCCAGCAGTGGTCGAGCGGGAGCCGCAGATACGCAGTATTTT.

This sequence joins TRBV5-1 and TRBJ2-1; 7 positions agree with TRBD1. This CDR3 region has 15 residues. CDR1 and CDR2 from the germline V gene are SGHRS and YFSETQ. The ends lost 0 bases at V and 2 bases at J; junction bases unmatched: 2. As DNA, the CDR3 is TGCGCCAGCAGCTTGGATCAGGGGGCCTACAATGAGCAGTTCTTC. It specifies CASSLDQGAYNEQFF.

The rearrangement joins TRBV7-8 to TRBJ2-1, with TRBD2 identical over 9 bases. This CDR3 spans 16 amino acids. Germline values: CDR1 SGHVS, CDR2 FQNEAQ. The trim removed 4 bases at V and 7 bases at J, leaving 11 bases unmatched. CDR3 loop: CASSSAPAGGRNEQFF. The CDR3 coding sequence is TGTGCCAGCAGCTCGGCCCCAGCGGGAGGACGTAATGAGCAGTTCTTC. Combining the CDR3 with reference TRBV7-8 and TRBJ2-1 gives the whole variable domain GAGVSQSPRYKVAKRGQDVALRCDPISGHVSLFWYQQALGQGPEFLTYFQNEAQLDKSGLPSDRFFAERPEGSVSTLKIQRTQQEDSAVYLCASSSAPAGGRNEQFFGPGTRLTVL.

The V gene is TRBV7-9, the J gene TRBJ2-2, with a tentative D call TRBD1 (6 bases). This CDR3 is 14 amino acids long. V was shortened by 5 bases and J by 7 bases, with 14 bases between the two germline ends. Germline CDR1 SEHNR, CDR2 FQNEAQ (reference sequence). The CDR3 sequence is CASSPSRGGGELFF. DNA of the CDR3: TGTGCCAGCAGCCCAAGCAGGGGTGGCGGGGAGCTGTTTTTT.